These 27 T cell receptor beta chains were sequenced from one sample in a study of T cell repertoires in cytomegalovirus infection. From the reads, TCRdb called clonotypes with MiXCR, one entry per CDR3 protein. The sample records hundreds of thousands of distinct CDR3 sequences, around 32% being singletons. Sequencing input: PBMCs. These receptors all stem from a human donor in good health (CMV status not recorded). Some clones in this sample may be carry-over from other donors' samples.

V usage is TRBV7-2 and J usage is TRBJ2-1; 7 bases are a match to TRBD2. Unmatched junction bases numbered 7, after V lost 5 bases and J lost 0 bases. Germline V gene data show CDR1 as SGHTA and CDR2 as FQGNSA. The CDR3 contains 16 residues. In DNA, the CDR3 is TGTGCCAGCAGCCCCTGGGGGGGGAGCTCCTACAATGAGCAGTTCTTC. Amino acids: CASSPWGGSSYNEQFF. Using reference TRBV7-2 and TRBJ2-1 for the parts outside the CDR3, the full variable domain is GAGVSQSPSNKVTEKGKDVELRCDPISGHTALYWYRQSLGQGLEFLIYFQGNSAPDKSGLPSDRFSAERTGGSVSTLTIQRTQQEDSAVYLCASSPWGGSSYNEQFFGPGTRLTVL.

V is TRBV11-2 and J is TRBJ2-4, with D uncertain. Germline V gives CDR1 SGHAT, CDR2 FQNNGV. Trimming removed 2 bases from V and 0 bases from J, with 11 bases in between. The CDR3 has 16 residues. CDR3 sequence reads: CASSLRGVQAKNIQYF. CDR3 nucleotides: TGTGCCAGCAGCTTACGTGGGGTCCAAGCCAAAAACATTCAGTACTTC.

This clonotype occurred a few times. The chain employs TRBV24-1 and TRBJ2-3; tentative D call: TRBD1 (8 bases). Looked up from germline, CDR1 is KGHDR and CDR2 is SFDVKD. The CDR3 has 15 amino acids. Trimming removed 7 bases from V and 1 base from J, with 14 bases in between. The CDR3: CATSTTGGGTDTQYF. CDR3 sequence (DNA): TGTGCCACCAGCACAACAGGGGGGGGCACAGATACGCAGTATTTT.

The gene calls are TRBV5-6 and TRBJ1-6; 9 bases align to TRBD1. Germline V CDR1 and CDR2: SGHDT, YYEEEE. Trimming cost V 4 bases and J 7 bases; bases outside gene matches: 12. The CDR3 is 17 residues long. The CDR3 protein is CASSGGTGKPPNSPLHF. CDR3 DNA: TGTGCCAGCAGCGGAGGGACAGGGAAACCCCCGAATTCACCCCTCCACTTT.

This clonotype was seen ten or more times. This chain connects TRBV7-3 to TRBJ1-1; D might be TRBD1 (6 bases). Per the germline V gene, CDR1 is SGHTA and CDR2 is FQGTGA. V shed 5 bases and J shed 4 bases, with 20 bases lying between them. The CDR3 sequence is 16 residues long. CDR3 in amino acids: CASSPKGGGIRTEAFF. Here the CDR3 DNA reads TGTGCCAGCAGCCCCAAAGGGGGGGGGATTCGCACTGAAGCTTTCTTT.

About this clonotype: A read error may be the cause here, since a much bigger clone is one base away. This likely comes from a read error, as the CDR3 has no conserved phenylalanine or tryptophan at its end. CDR3: CASSLAWTGGYTL. The DNA of the CDR3 is TGTGCCAGCAGCTTAGCCTGGACCGGCGGCTACACCTTA. This chain uses TRBV7-2 with TRBJ1-2; D not resolved. The germline CDR1 and CDR2 sequences are SGHTA and FQGNSA. Deletions cut 0 bases from V and 8 bases from J, with 10 bases between. The CDR3 is 13 residues long.

This clonotype showed up just a few times. The rearrangement links TRBV19 to TRBJ2-5; 7 bases are a match to TRBD1. Germline-derived CDR1 and CDR2 are LNHDA and SQIVND (reference sequence). This CDR3 is built from 14 residues. V lost 5 bases, J lost 5 bases, and 8 bases stayed unmatched. The CDR3 DNA reads TGTGCCAGTAGTGTGACAGGGATCACGGAGACCCAGTACTTC. It codes for CASSVTGITETQYF.

This chain links TRBV6-5 with TRBJ2-5; 9 positions match TRBD2. The germline V gene encodes CDR1 MNHEY and CDR2 SVGAGI. Trimming removed 7 bases from V and 1 base from J; junction bases left unmatched: 7. The CDR3 is 15 residues long. CDR3 nucleotides: TGTGCCAGCAAAGTAGCGGGGGCCCCCCAAGAGACCCAGTACTTC. The encoded protein is CASKVAGAPQETQYF.

This clonotype was seen at least ten times. V gene TRBV7-6 combines with J gene TRBJ1-1; D is possibly TRBD1 (5 bases). This CDR3 comprises 14 residues. Germline V gene sequence: CDR1 SGHVS, CDR2 FNYEAQ. Between the trimmed V and J ends, which lost 4 bases and 1 base, there was a span of 10 bases. This CDR3 reads CASSSEQANTEAFF. The CDR3 nucleotides are TGTGCCAGCAGCTCTGAACAGGCGAACACTGAAGCTTTCTTT.

The chain uses TRBV19 and TRBJ2-7; D not resolved. Germline CDR1 and CDR2: LNHDA and SQIVND (reference sequence). The CDR3 totals 14 residues. The ends were cut back, 9 bases at V and 2 bases at J, with 17 bases in the middle. The CDR3 DNA reads as TGTGCCAGCTCCTCCACTCTAATTCCCTACGAGCAGTACTTC. This codes for CASSSTLIPYEQYF.

This rearrangement joins TRBV25-1 to TRBJ1-1; D not resolved. Germline V gives CDR1 MGHDK, CDR2 SYGVNS. V lost 1 base, J lost 1 base, and 10 bases lay in between. The CDR3 has 15 residues. The CDR3 protein is CASSELNGRNTEAFF. DNA of the CDR3: TGTGCCAGCAGTGAATTGAACGGAAGGAACACTGAAGCTTTCTTT.

This clonotype was counted between two and nine times. The chain employs TRBV19 and TRBJ1-5; possibly TRBD1 for D (5 bases). The CDR3 covers 13 residues. V lost 7 bases and J 7 bases, leaving 14 bases between the germline ends. The germline V gene encodes CDR1 LNHDA and CDR2 SQIVND (reference sequence). The CDR3 bases are TGTGCCAGTAACGGCGGGGCTGAACAGCCCCAGCATTTT. Translation gives CASNGGAEQPQHF.

This clonotype was observed at least ten times. This chain uses TRBV20-1 with TRBJ2-5, with 14 bases fitting TRBD2. The CDR3 runs 17 residues. Per germline, CDR1 DFQATT and CDR2 SNEGSKA (reference sequence). J lost 5 bases, V lost 0 bases, and 8 bases had no gene match. The CDR3: CSARDGGTSGGLETQYF. CDR3 DNA sequence: TGCAGTGCTAGAGACGGAGGGACTAGCGGGGGTTTGGAGACCCAGTACTTC.

This clonotype appeared a few times. This chain uses TRBV28 with TRBJ2-7; unclear D gene. The CDR3 length is 13 residues. Trimming stripped 3 bases from V and 5 bases from J, with 11 bases between. CDR1 is MDHEN and CDR2 is SYDVKM in the germline V gene. The CDR3 protein is CASSLRTPDEQYF. As DNA, the CDR3 is TGTGCCAGCAGTTTGCGGACCCCAGACGAGCAGTACTTC.

This clonotype was picked up a small number of times. The chain has TRBV28 and TRBJ1-5; TRBD1 matches at 11 bases. The CDR3 runs 17 residues. Germline V gene data show CDR1 as MDHEN and CDR2 as SYDVKM. V shed 6 bases and J 2 bases; nucleotides not matched to a gene: 9. CDR3 residues: CASRRGTGGMGNQPQHF. DNA of the CDR3: TGTGCCAGCAGACGCGGGACAGGGGGTATGGGCAATCAGCCCCAGCATTTT.

This clonotype was counted only a few times. J is TRBJ2-7 and V is TRBV10-3, with D perhaps assigned TRBD1 or TRBD2 (5 bases each). CDR1 is ENHRY and CDR2 is SYGVKD in the germline V gene. CDR3 length: 13 residues. V was shortened by 0 bases and J by 12 bases, with 15 bases between the two germline ends. CDR3 in DNA: TGTGCCATCAGTGAGTCCGGGACGCACCATCGGTACTTC. Its protein is CAISESGTHHRYF.

This sequence joins TRBV6-2 or TRBV6-3 and TRBJ2-7, with a weak D call TRBD1 (5 bases). V lost 7 bases and J lost 6, with 19 bases in between. CDR1 and CDR2 (germline): MNHEY, SVGEGT. The CDR3 runs to 14 residues. The CDR3 DNA reads TGTGCCAGCACCGAGCCCACAGGCCGCTCCGAGCAGTACTTC. Translation gives CASTEPTGRSEQYF.

This clonotype was observed many times. The chain joins TRBV7-8 to TRBJ1-2; the D gene is possibly TRBD1 (6 bases). The CDR3 loop spans 15 amino acids. V was cut by 5 bases and J by 4 bases, with 17 bases left in between. The V gene's germline CDR1 is SGHVS and CDR2 FQNEAQ. DNA of the CDR3: TGTGCCAGCAGCGGCCGGGGGGACACGGGCTATGGCTACACCTTC. Protein sequence: CASSGRGDTGYGYTF. The whole variable domain, filled in from reference TRBV7-8 and TRBJ1-2, reads GAGVSQSPRYKVAKRGQDVALRCDPISGHVSLFWYQQALGQGPEFLTYFQNEAQLDKSGLPSDRFFAERPEGSVSTLKIQRTQQEDSAVYLCASSGRGDTGYGYTFGSGTRLTVV.

The CDR3 is CASSHRSGGGNEKLFF. DNA for the CDR3: TGCGCCAGCAGCCATCGGTCTGGGGGGGGGAATGAAAAACTGTTTTTT. The rearrangement joins TRBV4-1 to TRBJ1-4; TRBD1 might be the D (5 bases). Germline V CDR1 and CDR2: MGHRA, YSYEKL. This CDR3 is built from 16 residues. Deletions cut 3 bases from V and 5 bases from J, with 16 bases between.

This clonotype was counted at least ten times. The chain links TRBV7-2 to TRBJ2-5, with 13 positions matching TRBD2. Germline V gene lookup returns CDR1 SGHTA and CDR2 FQGNSA. Unmatched junction bases numbered 5, after V lost 5 bases and J lost 5 bases. The CDR3 is made up of 15 amino acids. CDR3 region: CASSRGTSGAETQYF. The CDR3 nucleotides are TGTGCCAGCAGCCGAGGGACTAGCGGGGCTGAGACCCAGTACTTC.

The chain uses TRBV28 and TRBJ1-1, with 7 positions matching TRBD1. Germline CDR1 MDHEN, CDR2 SYDVKM. CDR3 length: 18 residues. With V trimmed by 5 bases and J by 4 bases, 19 bases remained unmatched. CDR3 bases: TGTGCCAGCAGTCCCGAGACAGGGCGGCCGGGGGGGGGCACTGAAGCTTTCTTT. Its protein product is CASSPETGRPGGGTEAFF.

As to this clonotype: Being one base from a much bigger clone, this may be a read error. V gene TRBV7-4 combines with J gene TRBJ1-2; D is uncertain. The CDR3 is made up of 13 amino acids. Germline assignment: CDR1 SGHVT and CDR2 SQSDAQ. CDR3: CASNLGENYGYTF. In DNA, the CDR3 is TGTGCCAGCAACTTAGGAGAAAACTATGGCTACACCTTC.

CDR3 loop: CASSQSQAANNVLTF. The CDR3 DNA sequence: TGTGCCAGCAGCCAAAGCCAGGCGGCGAACAACGTCCTGACTTTC. The chain carries TRBV14 and TRBJ2-6, with D hard to call. Germline loops: CDR1 SGHDN, CDR2 FVKESK. The CDR3 sequence is 15 residues long. The V gene lost 2 bases and the J gene lost 9 bases, with 14 bases spanning the gap.

Comments on this clonotype: This may arise from a read error, as a much more abundant clone is one base away. The rearrangement links TRBV12-3 or TRBV12-4 to TRBJ2-4; the match to TRBD1 covers 7 bases. The CDR3 is 15 amino acids. The CDR3 spells CSSSSQGTVKNIQYF. The CDR3 coding sequence is TGTTCCAGCAGCTCACAGGGGACAGTCAAAAACATTCAGTACTTC.

As to this clonotype: A junction boundary mismatches the germline segment, possibly from a read error. The chain combines TRBV2 with TRBJ2-1; TRBD2 agrees at 7 bases. Germline assignment: CDR1 SNHLY and CDR2 FYNNEI. CDR3 size: 13 residues. CDR3 loop: CASGGLGANEQLF. The CDR3 nucleotides read TGTGCCAGCGGAGGACTAGGAGCCAATGAGCAGTTATTC.

V gene TRBV10-3 combines with J gene TRBJ1-2; maybe TRBD1 (6 bases). Per the germline V gene, CDR1 is ENHRY and CDR2 is SYGVKD. The CDR3 loop spans 15 amino acids. V lost 2 bases to trimming and J lost 5 bases, with 15 bases between them. For the CDR3, the DNA is TGTGCCATCAGTGAGGTAGGACAGAGACTATATGGCTACACCTTC. Translating gives CAISEVGQRLYGYTF.

This clonotype has a count of ten or more. The chain carries TRBV7-2 and TRBJ1-3; D not resolved. V was trimmed by 0 bases and J by 0 bases, leaving 15 bases between them. Germline CDR1 reads SGHTA; CDR2 reads FQGNSA. The CDR3 totals 18 residues. The CDR3 bases are TGTGCCAGCAGCTTAGCGGCGAGCCACAGAAGCTCTGGAAACACCATATATTTT. This encodes CASSLAASHRSSGNTIYF. The full variable domain, rest sourced from reference TRBV7-2 and TRBJ1-3, is GAGVSQSPSNKVTEKGKDVELRCDPISGHTALYWYRQSLGQGLEFLIYFQGNSAPDKSGLPSDRFSAERTGGSVSTLTIQRTQQEDSAVYLCASSLAASHRSSGNTIYFGEGSWLTVV.